Shown below are 14 T cell receptor beta chains from a single sample sequenced in a study of cytomegalovirus exposure and HLA in healthy donors. 13 Jbeta primers and 60 Vbeta primers were used for the PCR. This table comes from immunoSEQ multiplex PCR, and its TCRdb copy is limited to in-frame clones, with some not included. The profile shows about 160,000 clones, roughly 83% of them singletons. Sequenced material: PBMCs. All receptors come from a woman younger than 30 in good health and CMV-seronegative.

The chain joins TRBV4-1 to TRBJ2-3; TRBD1 agrees at 7 bases. Germline V gene data show CDR1 as MGHRA and CDR2 as YSYEKL. V lost 4 bases, J lost 5 bases, and 18 bases stayed unmatched. The CDR3 runs to 18 residues. Here the CDR3 reads CASSRIPGQTGQGDTQYF. In nucleotides, the CDR3 is TGCGCCAGCAGCCGGATACCGGGACAGACCGGGCAGGGAGATACGCAGTATTTT.

This clone was observed a handful of times. J is TRBJ1-2 and V is TRBV30; weak D call: TRBD1 (5 bases). V was cut by 3 bases and J by 4 bases, with 15 bases left in between. There are 14 residues in the CDR3. Germline V gene data show CDR1 as GTSNPN and CDR2 as SVGIG (reference sequence). The CDR3 sequence: CAWSRQPSFYGYTF. The CDR3 DNA reads TGTGCCTGGAGCAGACAGCCCTCCTTCTATGGCTACACCTTC.

Regarding this clone: The sample contains more than one DNA sequence encoding this CDR3. The chain links TRBV18 to TRBJ1-4; TRBD1 is a possible D gene (6 bases). With 4 bases removed from V and 0 bases from J, the gap between germline ends came to 6 bases. There are 14 residues in the CDR3. Germline-derived CDR1 and CDR2 are KGHSH and LQKENI. CDR3 in DNA: TGTGCCAGCTCACAGGGGGCAACTAATGAAAAACTGTTTTTT. Translating gives CASSQGATNEKLFF. Full variable domain (rest looked up from reference TRBV18 and TRBJ1-4): NAGVMQNPRHLVRRRGQEARLRCSPMKGHSHVYWYRQLPEEGLKFMVYLQKENIIDESGMPKERFSAEFPKEGPSILRIQQVVRGDSAAYFCASSQGATNEKLFFGSGTQLSVL.

The chain has TRBV7-9 and TRBJ2-5, with 11 bases that match TRBD1. CDR1 is SEHNR, CDR2 FQNEAQ, per germline (reference sequence). This CDR3 has 16 residues. The junction had 13 bases not matched to a gene; V was cut back by 8 bases and J by 5 bases. CDR3 in amino acids: CASRSLGQGDRETQYF. The CDR3 DNA follows: TGTGCCAGCCGGTCATTGGGACAGGGGGATCGGGAGACCCAGTACTTC.

The V and J genes are TRBV6-5 and TRBJ2-6, with 8 bases fitting TRBD1. There are 15 residues in the CDR3. The V gene's germline CDR1 is MNHEY and CDR2 SVGAGI. With 7 bases clipped from V and 2 bases from J, the junction kept 4 bases outside the gene matches. In DNA form, the CDR3 reads TGTGCCAGCAATAAGGACAGGGCTGGGGCCAACGTCCTGACTTTC. Protein: CASNKDRAGANVLTF.

In regard to this clone: This is likely a read error, given that the CDR3 carries no conserved phenylalanine or tryptophan at its end. CDR3 DNA: TGTGCCAGCAGAAGGACAGACCAGCGGAACTATGGCTACACCCTC. Residues: CASRRTDQRNYGYTL. J is TRBJ1-2 and V is TRBV6-1; D perhaps matches TRBD1 (6 bases). The CDR3 is 15 amino acids. Germline values: CDR1 MNHNS, CDR2 SASEGT. V was pared by 6 bases and J by 2 bases, with 16 bases between.

The chain employs TRBV30 and TRBJ2-7, with 7 nucleotides matching TRBD1. V dropped 8 bases and J dropped 2; count of bases not matched to a gene: 12. CDR3 length: 14 residues. Germline lookup yields CDR1 GTSNPN and CDR2 SVGIG (reference sequence). This CDR3 is CAGHPWTGAYEQYF. The CDR3 DNA reads TGTGCCGGACACCCCTGGACAGGCGCCTACGAGCAGTACTTC.

The rearrangement links TRBV5-6 to TRBJ1-2; 9 positions agree with TRBD1. The CDR3 is 13 residues long. Per the germline V gene, CDR1 is SGHDT and CDR2 is YYEEEE. With V trimmed by 3 bases and J by 6 bases, 3 bases remained unmatched. The CDR3 loop reads CASSWDRANGYTF. The CDR3 DNA follows: TGTGCCAGCAGCTGGGACAGGGCCAATGGCTACACCTTC.

The chain is built from TRBV7-9 and TRBJ2-2, with TRBD1 identical over 9 bases. The germline CDR1 and CDR2 sequences are SEHNR and FQNEAQ (reference sequence). This CDR3 has 15 amino acids. V lost 5 bases and J lost 7; bases outside the gene matches: 8. CDR3 in DNA: TGTGCCAGCAGCGCCCGACAGGGGGATATCGGGGAGCTGTTTTTT. Translation gives CASSARQGDIGELFF.

The chain carries TRBV4-1 and TRBJ2-2; D might be TRBD2 (5 bases). Germline loops: CDR1 MGHRA, CDR2 YSYEKL. The CDR3 loop spans 15 amino acids. V lost 1 base and J 2 bases, leaving 8 bases between the germline ends. The CDR3 sequence: CASSQGSGNTGELFF. The CDR3 bases are TGCGCCAGCAGCCAAGGAAGCGGCAACACCGGGGAGCTGTTTTTT.

V and J are TRBV7-2 and TRBJ1-2; D gene uncertain. CDR3 size: 14 residues. V lost 3 bases to trimming and J lost 2 bases, with 10 bases between them. Germline V CDR1 and CDR2: SGHTA, FQGNSA. The CDR3 here is CASSLSGGNYGYTF. CDR3 nucleotides: TGTGCCAGCAGCTTGTCGGGAGGAAACTATGGCTACACCTTC. The whole variable domain, remainder taken from reference TRBV7-2 and TRBJ1-2, is GAGVSQSPSNKVTEKGKDVELRCDPISGHTALYWYRQSLGQGLEFLIYFQGNSAPDKSGLPSDRFSAERTGGSVSTLTIQRTQQEDSAVYLCASSLSGGNYGYTFGSGTRLTVV.

The V gene is TRBV7-3, the J gene TRBJ2-3; perhaps TRBD2 as D (6 bases). V was trimmed by 5 bases and J by 6 bases, leaving 18 bases between them. Germline assignment: CDR1 SGHTA and CDR2 FQGTGA. The CDR3 totals 15 residues. Here the CDR3 reads CASSPEGLQRDTQYF. The CDR3 nucleotides are TGTGCCAGCAGCCCAGAGGGACTTCAGAGGGATACGCAGTATTTT.

The chain couples TRBV11-3 to TRBJ2-1; TRBD2 is a possible D gene (6 bases). CDR1 and CDR2 from the germline V gene are SGHNT and YENEEA. V lost 5 bases and J 4 bases, leaving 15 bases between the germline ends. This CDR3 region has 15 residues. The CDR3 nucleotides read TGTGCCAGCAGCCCCGGGGCGGGGAGGTACAATGAGCAGTTCTTC. This translates into CASSPGAGRYNEQFF.

V usage is TRBV19 and J usage is TRBJ1-1; 7 bases are a match to TRBD1. Germline V CDR1 and CDR2: LNHDA, SQIVND (reference sequence). This CDR3 spans 13 amino acids. Trimming removed 10 bases from V and 5 bases from J; junction bases left unmatched: 10. The CDR3: CAISDRAGTEAFF. CDR3 bases: TGTGCCATTAGCGACAGGGCGGGAACTGAAGCTTTCTTT. Full variable domain (missing parts from reference TRBV19 and TRBJ1-1): DGGITQSPKYLFRKEGQNVTLSCEQNLNHDAMYWYRQDPGQGLRLIYYSQIVNDFQKGDIAEGYSVSREKKESFPLTVTSAQKNPTAFYLCAISDRAGTEAFFGQGTRLTVV.